This is a list of T cell receptor beta chains from one sample in a study of Graves' ophthalmopathy and Graves' hyperthyroidism. In TCRdb, the multiplex PCR reads were re-called with MiXCR into one record per CDR3 protein. The sample records around 1,200,000 distinct CDR3 sequences, roughly 35% being singletons. The sequencing input was peripheral blood or thyroid tissue (not recorded which). The origin of the receptors is an adult man with Graves' hyperthyroidism. Both conserved end residues are trimmed from each CDR3.

v_call cdr3_aa
TRBV15 ATSREGSGYT
TRBV2 ASKRTVTYEQY
TRBV10-3 AISKGLAGAYKQY
TRBV10-3 AISESTLETQY
TRBV4-3 ASSQDRDRGSNQPQH
TRBV12-3/TRBV12-4 ASSSSAGSSNQPQH
TRBV29-1 SVGGLPDTQY
TRBV29-1 SVEGSRGTNTEAF
TRBV12-3/TRBV12-4 ASSGDRGYGYT
TRBV12-3/TRBV12-4 ASTADRNEAF
TRBV14 ASSQAPTRSGGYT
TRBV5-1 ASSLARADYEQY
TRBV20-1 SADGTVKYQETQY
TRBV4-3 ASNEDPYSNQPQH
TRBV5-6 ASSFGRHQPQH
TRBV10-3 AIRQTGTGELF
TRBV20-1 SAMTGTTANT
TRBV2 ASSVGQGSRSGNTIY
TRBV7-2 ASSLERAGAGKLF
TRBV7-8 ASSSSGGALRETQY
TRBV19 ASRPQGGDSPLH
TRBV19 ASSIDSSTYEQY
TRBV7-9 ASSLDAVASQYEQY
TRBV29-1 SADGRGTEAF
TRBV11-2 ASSLGSVSDKSAAFYGYT
TRBV7-2 ASSSDEDWYSPLH
TRBV4-2 ASSDLRAYEQY
TRBV24-1 AASRGRGTDTQY
TRBV5-1 ASMGPGANVLT
TRBV2 ASTRDRAILAETGELF
TRBV10-3 AIRGTGWDQPQH
TRBV11-2 ASSLVEPGLAGSEQY
TRBV20-1 SARKGVVNSPLH
TRBV29-1 SVEGRGYT
TRBV7-9 ASGLDPHYGYT
TRBV2 ARQGPGELF
TRBV4-3 ASSQDHGLEQY
TRBV4-3 ASSQVPVDESHYGYT
TRBV19 ASSGVTSGTNTGELF
TRBV7-9 ASSLGATSGVGELF
TRBV12-3/TRBV12-4 ASSAPPTGRNTEAF
TRBV12-3/TRBV12-4 ASSSAVMGGYTGELF
TRBV4-3 ASSPDVRIGYGYT
TRBV4-2 ASSQESSGSPYEQY
TRBV10-3 AISESTSGVTDTQY
TRBV7-2 ASSPGLGRARLQETQY
TRBV20-1 SARGRFSGGTSY
TRBV10-3 ATAGTGDYGYT
TRBV7-2 ASSHTSGTDTQY
TRBV7-9 ASSSPREDEQF
TRBV24-1 ATSGIRSNNEQF
TRBV15 ATSNGDQETQH
TRBV12-3/TRBV12-4 ASSLSTGSYEQY
TRBV5-1 ASSFGRTMNTEAF
TRBV12-3/TRBV12-4 ASSPTRSQETQY